This T cell receptor (beta chain) is from a study of early T cells in non-severe SARS-CoV-2 infection. As for the study in general: Sequenced bulk RNA came from whole blood that was unsorted, and chains were unpaired.

Individual cDNA molecules were tagged with unique molecular identifiers, the study reported. TCRdb reprocessed the 5' RACE reads via MiXCR and lists one record per CDR3 protein. This table has under 85,000 distinct CDR3 sequences, less than 5.5% appearing once. Study-level results: Anti-spike CD8 specificities were favored by VDJdb matching, whose results missed private and CD4 specificities.

This clonotype appeared a few times. The target antigen is unknown. With V trimmed by 4 bases and J by 2 bases, 8 bases remained unmatched. This CDR3 is 15 amino acids long. The germline V gene has CDR1 SEHNR and CDR2 FQNEAQ (reference sequence). The sequence was collected from an adult who was a healthcare worker with PCR-confirmed SARS-CoV-2 infection or an uninfected control (not recorded which). The specimen comprised whole blood, sampled at baseline. The genes are TRBV7-9 and TRBJ2-7; 7 positions agree with TRBD1. CDR3 DNA: TGTGCCAGCAGCTCAAACAGGGGTTTCCCCTACGAGCAGTACTTC. Translating gives CASSSNRGFPYEQYF.